This TCR beta chain was identified during a study of neoadjuvant anti-PD-1 for oral cavity cancer. Study-wide background: Patients without progression received a fourth nivolumab dose around day 43, then surgical resection on days 50-56. Study findings and constraints: Only a few patients per response group were TCR-analyzed; validation needed. Higher pretreatment Treg/Th17 ratios tracked higher pretreatment blood clonality.

Only one count was recorded for this clone. Its target is not known. The repertoire was sequenced with immunoSEQ multiplex PCR; TCRdb's copy has only in-frame clones and lacks some. This table holds about 7,900 clones, about three fifths found once. There are 16 residues in the CDR3. The time point: after neoadjuvant nivolumab, at surgical resection. Blood cells were analyzed directly, without culture or expansion. Sequencing used PBMCs, obtained after nivolumab (anti-PD-1) treatment. The chain is built from TRBV21-1 and TRBJ1-4; the table's D call, TRBD1, was not checked against the DNA. TRBV21-1 is reported as a pseudogene. This receptor was identified in a person aged 40 to 85 with oral cavity squamous cell carcinoma. CDR3 sequence reads: CASSILDREPGEKLFF. The CDR3, as DNA: TGTGCCAGCAGCATCTTAGACAGGGAACCGGGGGAAAAACTGTTTTTT.